What follows are 10 T cell receptor beta chains derived from one specimen sequenced in a study of cytomegalovirus exposure and HLA in healthy donors. The PCR used 60 Vbeta and 13 Jbeta primers. The assay was immunoSEQ multiplex PCR, and TCRdb's table has in-frame clones only and misses some. The table lists 77,000 or so clones, approximately 75% of them singletons, with approximately 7.3% in the top ten. The sequencing sample was made of PBMCs. The receptor set was obtained from a woman between 40 and 55 years old in good health and CMV-seronegative.

The chain links TRBV5-1 to TRBJ2-5, with 7 bases that match TRBD1. After removal of 4 bases from V and 2 bases from J, the junction contained 8 bases not matched to a gene. From germline, CDR1 is SGHRS and CDR2 YFSETQ. The CDR3 loop spans 15 amino acids. This chain's CDR3 is CASSPPTGRQETQYF. DNA of the CDR3: TGCGCCAGCAGCCCCCCGACAGGGCGACAAGAGACCCAGTACTTC.

This sequence joins TRBV7-8 and TRBJ2-1, with D possibly matching TRBD1 (5 bases). Trimming removed 5 bases at V and 5 bases at J, with 7 bases between. The CDR3 covers 12 residues. The germline V gene has CDR1 SGHVS and CDR2 FQNEAQ. For the CDR3, the DNA is TGTGCCAGCAGCCCCAGGGACAATGAGCAGTTCTTC. Encoded protein: CASSPRDNEQFF. Supplemented by reference TRBV7-8 and TRBJ2-1, the full variable domain reads GAGVSQSPRYKVAKRGQDVALRCDPISGHVSLFWYQQALGQGPEFLTYFQNEAQLDKSGLPSDRFFAERPEGSVSTLKIQRTQQEDSAVYLCASSPRDNEQFFGPGTRLTVL.

The chain joins TRBV30 to TRBJ1-1; no firm D call. This CDR3 spans 13 amino acids. Between the trimmed V and J ends, which lost 3 bases and 0 bases, there was a span of 8 bases. Germline loops: CDR1 GTSNPN, CDR2 SVGIG (reference sequence). The CDR3 nucleotides are TGTGCCTGGAGGAGCCTGATGAACACTGAAGCTTTCTTT. Residues: CAWRSLMNTEAFF.

The V call is TRBV27, the J call TRBJ2-7, with 8 bases aligning to TRBD2. J was trimmed by 2 bases and V by 2 bases; bases with no gene match: 2. Germline assignment: CDR1 MNHEY and CDR2 SMNVEV (reference sequence). The CDR3 totals 14 residues. In nucleotides, the CDR3 is TGTGCCAGCAGTTTAGCGGGAGGAACCTACGAGCAGTACTTC. It yields the protein CASSLAGGTYEQYF.

V gene TRBV21-1 combines with J gene TRBJ1-1. TRBV21-1 is annotated as a pseudogene. This CDR3 contains 15 residues. The CDR3 loop is CASSPQGGANTEAFF. The CDR3 DNA reads TGTGCCAGCAGCCCTCAGGGCGGGGCAAACACTGAAGCTTTCTTT.

The chain joins TRBV30 to TRBJ1-5; TRBD1 matches at 9 bases. The CDR3 sequence is 13 residues long. With V trimmed by 5 bases and J by 6 bases, 5 bases remained unmatched. Germline V CDR1 and CDR2: GTSNPN, SVGIG (reference sequence). The CDR3 protein is CAWETGGGQPQHF. The CDR3 region has the DNA TGTGCCTGGGAAACAGGGGGCGGTCAGCCCCAGCATTTT.

J is TRBJ2-2 and V is TRBV11-3; TRBD2 aligns across 13 bases. Germline-derived CDR1 and CDR2 are SGHNT and YENEEA. The junction had 5 bases not matched to a gene; V was cut back by 6 bases and J by 7 bases. The CDR3 is 15 residues long. The CDR3: CASSALAGGVGELFF. The CDR3 coding sequence is TGTGCCAGCAGTGCACTAGCGGGAGGGGTCGGGGAGCTGTTTTTT.

This chain uses TRBV2 with TRBJ2-3; 9 nucleotides match TRBD2. Germline V gene lookup returns CDR1 SNHLY and CDR2 FYNNEI. Unmatched junction bases numbered 6, after V lost 8 bases and J lost 0 bases. This CDR3 has 15 residues. CDR3 nucleotide sequence: TGTGCCAGCGCTGTAGCGGGGGATAGCACAGATACGCAGTATTTT. It codes for CASAVAGDSTDTQYF.

This chain connects TRBV16 to TRBJ2-3; a possible D gene is TRBD2 (5 bases). The CDR3 spans 16 residues. The germline V and J ends were trimmed by 0 bases and 4 bases, with 14 bases remaining between them. Germline assignment: CDR1 KGHSY and CDR2 FQNENV. Here the CDR3 DNA reads TGTGCCAGCAGCCAATCGGTATCGTTCGGGGCAGATACGCAGTATTTT. The encoded protein is CASSQSVSFGADTQYF.

The chain couples TRBV5-5 to TRBJ2-5, with a possible D match to TRBD1 (6 bases). Trimming took 2 bases from V and 5 from J, leaving 16 bases between them. The CDR3 spans 15 residues. Germline CDR1 reads SGHKS; CDR2 reads YYEKEE (reference sequence). CDR3: CASSFTGWVSETQYF. In nucleotides, the CDR3 is TGTGCCAGCAGCTTTACAGGGTGGGTTTCGGAGACCCAGTACTTC. The full variable domain, its missing parts supplied by reference TRBV5-5 and TRBJ2-5, is DAGVTQSPTHLIKTRGQQVTLRCSPISGHKSVSWYQQVLGQGPQFIFQYYEKEERGRGNFPDRFSARQFPNYSSELNVNALLLGDSALYLCASSFTGWVSETQYFGPGTRLLVL.